Listed below are T cell receptor beta chains from one sample, sequenced in a study of blood T cell repertoires in COVID-19. Sequencing used immunoSEQ multiplex PCR; TCRdb keeps in-frame clones, though not all of them. The sample includes around 97,000 clones, roughly 84% of them seen just once. Material for sequencing was peripheral blood. The source is a human donor in a cohort sampled during active COVID-19. Both conserved end residues are trimmed from each CDR3. The D gene is left open where the match is weak. Size is omitted from some rows. Given values are once, few, many or a class for expanded clones.

size,V,D,CDR3
-,TRBV5-1,TRBD1,ASSLALRTPTGAEQY
-,TRBV30,TRBD1,AWSVVGQGFGQPQH
-,TRBV5-1,TRBD1,ASSLLGQGVSYEQY
once,TRBV5-5,TRBD1,ASSLVGTGASNQPQH
-,TRBV28,-,ASTFPGIIGAF
few,TRBV6-1,-,ASSELPVRTEAF
-,TRBV30,TRBD1,AWRLDRGVGGYT
once,TRBV4-3,-,ASSQSVRNQPQH
few,TRBV15,TRBD1,ATSTADQGAGGYT
few,TRBV5-1,-,ASSLDVSSGNTIY
-,TRBV19,TRBD1,ASSIDSGQGGETQY
few,TRBV2,-,ASSEYRANSPLH
-,TRBV18,-,ASSPKPQQGNYGYT
-,TRBV9,TRBD1,ASSVGYRGGYT
-,TRBV7-2,-,ASSLIWGGQYEQY
-,TRBV7-2,-,ASSLDRQETQY
few,TRBV24-1,TRBD1,ATSERQGSEAF
-,TRBV2,TRBD2,ASRERLAGYNEQF
-,TRBV30,-,AWSYRRGGVEKLF
-,TRBV5-5,TRBD1,ASSFGTGGAGGYT
-,TRBV25-1,-,ASSGPLPSEAF
-,TRBV5-1,TRBD2,ASSPSSLAGVREQY
-,TRBV5-1,TRBD2,ATTTGGVGTDTQY
-,TRBV5-1,-,ASSLNQGNGYT
-,TRBV7-9,TRBD1,ASSPRRQGGEKLF
-,TRBV7-2,-,ASSLFGGVLEQY
-,TRBV19,-,ASSTKGVGAKETQY
-,TRBV7-9,-,ASSPGGPENSPLH
-,TRBV5-4,TRBD1,ASSPGVDRARYEQY
-,TRBV7-8,-,ASGPLFGQGTDTQY
-,TRBV12-3/TRBV12-4,-,ACRGFLGAEAF
-,TRBV25-1,TRBD1,ASSEFTGDNSPLH
-,TRBV9,TRBD2,ASSVGASGDYEQY
-,TRBV4-2,-,ASSQDGGSYNEQF
-,TRBV30,TRBD1,AWRRQGDSGNTIY
-,TRBV3-1/TRBV3-2,-,ASRQRDNSYT
-,TRBV5-1,TRBD1,ASTQDRSTDTQY
-,TRBV28,-,ASSSHPGVSGNTIY
-,TRBV5-6,-,ASRFARETQY
-,TRBV11-2,TRBD2,ASSQTSASHEQF
-,TRBV15,-,ATSGAGKGGYT
-,TRBV3-1/TRBV3-2,TRBD1,ASRPLRPGQGVRSPLH
-,TRBV5-1,TRBD2,ASSFFLAEQETQY
-,TRBV25-1,-,ASSEYLGSAEAF
-,TRBV7-2,-,ASSFQGNQPQH
once,TRBV25-1,-,ASSELQGNTEAF
few,TRBV7-2,TRBD1,ASSLIQGALPQETQY
-,TRBV4-2,-,ASSQEQSQNTEAF
-,TRBV3-1/TRBV3-2,-,ASSQDRLGNQPQH
-,TRBV7-3,-,ASSLKSSAGEQF